Only one count was recorded for the clone carrying this T cell receptor beta chain. Its antigen is not identified. These data come from a study of radiotherapy plus CTLA-4 blockade in lung cancer. In the study overall: Objective responses were observed in 15% to 20% of patients, and disease control was achieved by about 30%. Study results and limitations: In blood, TCR clones derived from the tumor expanded after radiotherapy plus ipilimumab. Early shifts in blood T cell clones, with interferon-beta, reportedly predicted response best.

Repertoires were generated with immunoSEQ multiplex PCR, while TCRdb's copy carries only in-frame clones and drops some. The table shows 70,000 to 90,000 clones, with about 88% occurring only once. V lost 0 bases, J lost 0 bases, and 2 bases stayed unmatched. The CDR3 extends over 17 amino acids. The V gene's germline CDR1 is LNHNV and CDR2 YYDKDF (reference sequence). The chain uses TRBV15 and TRBJ2-1; TRBD2 aligns across 10 bases. The sequence derives from a human donor with non-small cell lung cancer who had stable disease on radiotherapy plus ipilimumab. Sequenced here: peripheral blood, sampled from a patient treated with radiotherapy plus ipilimumab. CDR3 protein: CATSRDRTSGSYNEQFF. The CDR3 nucleotides read TGTGCCACCAGCAGAGATAGGACTAGCGGCTCCTACAATGAGCAGTTCTTC. Together with reference TRBV15 and TRBJ2-1, the CDR3 gives the full variable domain: DAMVIQNPRYQVTQFGKPVTLSCSQTLNHNVMYWYQQKSSQAPKLLFHYYDKDFNNEADTPDNFQSRRPNTSFCFLDIRSPGLGDTAMYLCATSRDRTSGSYNEQFFGPGTRLTVL.